The sequence of this T cell receptor beta chain was determined in a study of control samples from healthy donors and cancer patients. Repertoires were generated with immunoSEQ multiplex PCR, while TCRdb's copy carries only in-frame clones and drops some. The repertoire holds 150,000 or so clones, 70% to 90% seen once, with about 11% in the top ten. The V segment lost 7 bases and the J segment 3 bases; nucleotides outside the gene matches: 9. This CDR3 spans 15 amino acids. In germline, CDR1 is LNHDA, CDR2 SQIVND (reference sequence). The TCR comes from a man younger than 45 in good health. The chain joins TRBV19 to TRBJ2-5; 9 bases fit TRBD2. The sequencing sample was made of blood. The CDR3, as DNA: TGTGCCAGTATCCCTAGCGGGGACGCGAAAGAGACCCAGTACTTC. Amino acids: CASIPSGDAKETQYF.